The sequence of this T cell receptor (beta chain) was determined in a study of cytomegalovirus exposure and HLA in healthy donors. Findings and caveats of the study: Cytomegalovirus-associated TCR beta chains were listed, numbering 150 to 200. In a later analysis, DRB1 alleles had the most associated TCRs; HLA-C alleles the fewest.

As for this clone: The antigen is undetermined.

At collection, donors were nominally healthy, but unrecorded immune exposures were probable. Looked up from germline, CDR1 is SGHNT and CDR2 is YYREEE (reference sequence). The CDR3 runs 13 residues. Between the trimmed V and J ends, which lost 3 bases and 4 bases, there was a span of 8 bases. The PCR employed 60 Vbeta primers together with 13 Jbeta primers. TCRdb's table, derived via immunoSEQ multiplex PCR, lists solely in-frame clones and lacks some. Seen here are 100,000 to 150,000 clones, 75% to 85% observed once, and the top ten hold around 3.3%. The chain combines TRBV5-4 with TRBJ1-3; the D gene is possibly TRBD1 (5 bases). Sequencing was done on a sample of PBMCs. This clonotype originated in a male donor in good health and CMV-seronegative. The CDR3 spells CASSWAGGNTIYF. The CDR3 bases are TGTGCCAGCAGCTGGGCAGGGGGAAACACCATATATTTT. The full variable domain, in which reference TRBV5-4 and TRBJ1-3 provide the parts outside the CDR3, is ETGVTQSPTHLIKTRGQQVTLRCSSQSGHNTVSWYQQALGQGPQFIFQYYREEENGRGNFPPRFSGLQFPNYSSELNVNALELDDSALYLCASSWAGGNTIYFGEGSWLTVV.